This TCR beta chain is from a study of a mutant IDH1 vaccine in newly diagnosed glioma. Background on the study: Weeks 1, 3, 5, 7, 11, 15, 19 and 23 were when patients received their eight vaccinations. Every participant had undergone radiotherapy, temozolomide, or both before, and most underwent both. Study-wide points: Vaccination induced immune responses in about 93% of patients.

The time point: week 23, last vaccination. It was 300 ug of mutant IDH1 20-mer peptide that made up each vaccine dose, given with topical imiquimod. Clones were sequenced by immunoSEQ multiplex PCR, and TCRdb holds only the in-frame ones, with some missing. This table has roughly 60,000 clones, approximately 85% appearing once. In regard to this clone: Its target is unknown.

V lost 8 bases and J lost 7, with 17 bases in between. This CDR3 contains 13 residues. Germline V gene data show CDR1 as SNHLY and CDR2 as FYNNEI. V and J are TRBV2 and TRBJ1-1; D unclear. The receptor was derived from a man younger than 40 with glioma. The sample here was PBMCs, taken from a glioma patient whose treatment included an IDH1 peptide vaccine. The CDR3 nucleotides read TGTGCCAGCTTTATGGGGAGAAGTGGTGAAGCTTTCTTT. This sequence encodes CASFMGRSGEAFF.